A single count supports the clone carrying this TCR beta chain. The data are from a study of technical replicates of blood from several donors. Clones were read by immunoSEQ multiplex PCR, and TCRdb kept only the in-frame ones, dropping some. This sample has tens of thousands of clones, with roughly 90% found just once. The CDR3 totals 14 residues. The sequencing sample was made of PBMCs. The chain is built from TRBV21-1 and TRBJ2-1; the D segment call TRBD2 is taken from the table without a DNA check. TRBV21-1 is a pseudogene segment. The clonotype originates from a human donor in good health. Some clones in this sample may be carry-over from other donors' samples. DNA for the CDR3: TGTGCCAGCAGCATCCCCGGGACTCTTCATGAGCAGTTCTTC. Translation gives CASSIPGTLHEQFF.